Below, 2 T cell receptor beta chains from the same sample are listed, as sequenced in a study of cytomegalovirus exposure and HLA in healthy donors. With 60 Vbeta and 13 Jbeta primers, the PCR was carried out. Produced via immunoSEQ multiplex PCR; TCRdb's table is partial and in-frame only. The sample consists of 200,000 to 250,000 clones, about 80% of them appearing once. Material for sequencing was PBMCs. The source is a man between 18 and 35 years old in good health and CMV-seronegative.

This clone was detected only once. The chain is built from TRBV19 and TRBJ2-2; 9 bases agree with TRBD2. Germline V gene lookup returns CDR1 LNHDA and CDR2 SQIVND (reference sequence). CDR3 length: 18 residues. V dropped 3 bases and J dropped 1; count of bases not matched to a gene: 9. CDR3 loop: CASSMSLAGAMNTGELFF. The CDR3 DNA reads TGTGCCAGTAGTATGTCATTAGCGGGAGCGATGAACACCGGGGAGCTGTTTTTT.

V gene TRBV6-5 combines with J gene TRBJ1-2, with a tentative D call TRBD1 (5 bases). Germline values: CDR1 MNHEY, CDR2 SVGAGI. The CDR3 runs to 15 residues. Trimming pared 0 bases from V and 3 bases from J, leaving 11 bases between. CDR3 protein: CASSYSGGYYYGYTF. CDR3 bases: TGTGCCAGCAGTTACTCGGGGGGGTATTACTATGGCTACACCTTC.